The 24 T cell receptor beta chains in this list originate from one sample, sequenced in a study of T cell repertoires in cytomegalovirus infection. TCRdb used MiXCR to reprocess the reads, holding one entry per CDR3 protein. This sample has some 270,000 distinct CDR3 sequences, with 17% found just once. The sequenced sample consisted of CD8+ T cells from PBMCs. The origin of the receptors is a human donor in good health (CMV status not recorded). Some clones in this sample may be carry-over from other donors' samples.

V and J are TRBV6-1 and TRBJ1-4; D is ambiguous. V lost 1 base to trimming and J lost 7 bases, with 10 bases between them. This CDR3 comprises 14 residues. The germline V gene has CDR1 MNHNS and CDR2 SASEGT. Here the CDR3 reads CASSEGAASEKLFF. DNA of the CDR3: TGTGCCAGCAGTGAAGGAGCGGCCAGTGAAAAACTGTTTTTT.

The rearrangement uses TRBV7-9 and TRBJ2-4; D may match TRBD1 or TRBD2 (5 bases each). The CDR3 totals 15 residues. The germline gives CDR1 SEHNR, CDR2 FQNEAQ (reference sequence). V dropped 4 bases and J dropped 0 bases, with 10 bases sitting between them. The CDR3 region has the DNA TGTGCCAGCAGCTCGAGGGACCTAGCCAAAAACATTCAGTACTTC. Translated: CASSSRDLAKNIQYF.

This clonotype has ten or more counts. The CDR3: CASSPIVNTGELFF. The DNA of the CDR3 is TGTGCCAGCAGCCCCATTGTGAACACCGGGGAGCTGTTTTTT. The V and J genes are TRBV6-2 or TRBV6-3 and TRBJ2-2; no firm D call. The ends were cut back, 6 bases at V and 1 base at J, with 9 bases in the middle. The length of the CDR3 is 14 residues. Germline CDR1 MNHEY, CDR2 SVGEGT.

This clonotype was recorded a few times. This chain uses TRBV14 with TRBJ1-4, with a weak D call TRBD1 (5 bases). The CDR3 extends over 16 amino acids. Germline assignment: CDR1 SGHDN and CDR2 FVKESK. Trimming cost V 4 bases and J 5 bases, with 17 bases left between them. As DNA, the CDR3 is TGTGCCAGCAGCCCGGAGGGTGCAGGGCCAAATGAAAAACTGTTTTTT. As protein: CASSPEGAGPNEKLFF.

This clonotype appeared many times. The CDR3 here is CASSLIPSPGYEQYF. DNA of the CDR3: TGTGCCAGCAGCTTAATTCCTAGCCCCGGCTACGAGCAGTACTTC. The J gene is TRBJ2-7, the V gene TRBV7-2; possibly TRBD2 for D (5 bases). CDR3 size: 15 residues. Trimming left V 2 bases short and J 3 bases short, with 14 bases between. Germline V lookup: CDR1 SGHTA, CDR2 FQGNSA. Full variable domain (remainder filled in from reference TRBV7-2 and TRBJ2-7): GAGVSQSPSNKVTEKGKDVELRCDPISGHTALYWYRQSLGQGLEFLIYFQGNSAPDKSGLPSDRFSAERTGGSVSTLTIQRTQQEDSAVYLCASSLIPSPGYEQYFGPGTRLTVT.

Note on this clonotype: At one end, the junction sequence differs from germline, possibly due to a read error. The chain recombines TRBV4-1 with TRBJ2-2; TRBD1 might be the D (5 bases). The CDR3 is made up of 17 amino acids. CDR1 and CDR2 (germline): MGHRA, YSYEKL. CDR3 amino acids: CASSQDPSTVNTGELFF. CDR3 nucleotides: TGTGCCAGCAGCCAAGATCCATCGACAGTCAACACCGGGGAGCTGTTTTTT.

This clonotype was detected a few times. This chain uses TRBV20-1 with TRBJ2-3, with D possibly being TRBD2 (6 bases). The germline gives CDR1 DFQATT, CDR2 SNEGSKA (reference sequence). The ends were cut back, 2 bases at V and 6 bases at J, with 18 bases in the middle. CDR3 length: 15 amino acids. CDR3 residues: CSARNAWGVLDTQYF. CDR3 DNA: TGCAGTGCTAGAAATGCCTGGGGGGTGCTGGATACGCAGTATTTT.

This clonotype appeared many times. The chain joins TRBV11-2 to TRBJ1-2; TRBD1 agrees at 8 bases. CDR1 SGHAT and CDR2 FQNNGV come from the germline V gene. Trimming took 6 bases from V and 3 from J; bases not matched to a gene: 3. The CDR3 extends over 13 amino acids. The CDR3: CASRSGQDYGYTF. The CDR3 DNA sequence: TGTGCCAGCAGATCGGGACAGGACTATGGCTACACCTTC.

The chain combines TRBV29-1 with TRBJ2-6, with TRBD1 matching 7 bases. J gave up 0 bases and V 6 bases, and 8 bases lay outside the gene matches. The CDR3 covers 16 residues. Germline-derived CDR1 and CDR2 are SQVTM and ANQGSEA. The CDR3 nucleotides are TGCAGCGTCATGACAGGGCCGATCTCTGGGGCCAACGTCCTGACTTTC. Amino acid sequence: CSVMTGPISGANVLTF.

V usage is TRBV4-1 and J usage is TRBJ2-2; 7 bases match TRBD1. The CDR3 has 13 amino acids. Trimming at V came to 4 bases and at J to 5 bases, leaving 1 base not matched to a gene. The germline V gene has CDR1 MGHRA and CDR2 YSYEKL. The CDR3 loop is CASSRRGTGELFF. In DNA, the CDR3 is TGCGCCAGCAGCCGCAGGGGGACCGGGGAGCTGTTTTTT.

The chain joins TRBV19 to TRBJ1-1, with D tentatively TRBD1 (6 bases). The CDR3 runs to 16 residues. Trimming stripped 4 bases from V and 0 bases from J, with 15 bases between. CDR1 and CDR2 (germline): LNHDA, SQIVND (reference sequence). CDR3 sequence reads: CASSTSSTGLNTEAFF. DNA of the CDR3: TGTGCCAGTAGTACTTCATCTACAGGGTTGAACACTGAAGCTTTCTTT.

This clonotype was picked up many times. The V and J genes are TRBV2 and TRBJ1-6; no definite D call. The CDR3 length is 15 residues. Trimming took off 10 bases at V and 0 bases at J, with 13 bases between the two ends. Germline assignment: CDR1 SNHLY and CDR2 FYNNEI. The DNA of the CDR3 is TGTGCCACCCGAACGGATAGCTCCTATAATTCACCCCTCCACTTT. The encoded protein is CATRTDSSYNSPLHF. The full variable domain, with the rest looked up from reference TRBV2 and TRBJ1-6, is EPEVTQTPSHQVTQMGQEVILRCVPISNHLYFYWYRQILGQKVEFLVSFYNNEISEKSEIFDDQFSVERPDGSNFTLKIRSTKLEDSAMYFCATRTDSSYNSPLHFGNGTRLTVT.

This clonotype has ten or more counts. Here the CDR3 DNA reads TGTGCCAGCAGCTTAACAGGGGGCATAATGGACGAGCAGTACTTC. This translates into CASSLTGGIMDEQYF. This chain links TRBV7-3 with TRBJ2-7; TRBD1 aligns across 7 bases. This CDR3 comprises 15 residues. CDR1 SGHTA and CDR2 FQGTGA come from the germline V gene. With 0 bases clipped from V and 5 bases from J, the junction kept 7 bases outside the gene matches.

This clonotype was counted only a few times. The chain couples TRBV6-2 or TRBV6-3 to TRBJ2-7; the match to TRBD1 covers 8 bases. Unmatched junction bases numbered 12, after V lost 6 bases and J lost 5 bases. The CDR3 totals 15 residues. Germline V CDR1 and CDR2: MNHEY, SVGEGT. CDR3: CASSHGDRGFNEQYF. The CDR3 DNA sequence: TGTGCCAGCAGCCACGGCGACAGGGGTTTCAACGAGCAGTACTTC.

This clonotype was picked up many times. CDR3 in amino acids: CASTPWGAGGTNTEAFF. DNA of the CDR3: TGCGCCAGCACCCCGTGGGGGGCAGGGGGGACGAACACTGAAGCTTTCTTT. This chain connects TRBV5-1 to TRBJ1-1; 7 bases agree with TRBD1. Germline CDR1 and CDR2: SGHRS and YFSETQ. The CDR3 length is 17 residues. J lost 1 base, V lost 6 bases, and 15 bases had no gene match.

The chain has TRBV3-1 and TRBJ2-1, with TRBD2 matching 12 bases. The germline CDR1 and CDR2 sequences are LGHDT and YNNKEL (reference sequence). The V gene end was trimmed by 2 bases and the J gene end by 1 base; junction bases not matched to a gene: 3. The CDR3 spans 17 residues. The CDR3 here is CASSQLAGGSSYNEQFF. The CDR3 nucleotides are TGTGCCAGCAGCCAACTAGCGGGGGGGTCATCCTACAATGAGCAGTTCTTC.

V is TRBV29-1 and J is TRBJ2-7; no definite D call. Germline CDR1 and CDR2: SQVTM and ANQGSEA. This CDR3 contains 16 residues. Trimming cost V 2 bases and J 0 bases, with 17 bases left between them. CDR3 sequence reads: CSVEPARRTRSYEQYF. CDR3 nucleotides: TGCAGCGTTGAACCCGCCCGTCGTACCCGCTCCTACGAGCAGTACTTC.

The V gene is TRBV20-1, the J gene TRBJ1-2, with a weak D call TRBD1 (6 bases). CDR3 length equals 12 residues. The V gene lost 5 bases and the J gene lost 4 bases, with 11 bases spanning the gap. Germline V CDR1 and CDR2: DFQATT, SNEGSKA (reference sequence). The CDR3 bases are TGCAGTGCTGGAGGACAGTCCTATGGCTACACCTTC. Its protein product is CSAGGQSYGYTF.

Many counts were recorded for this clonotype. V gene TRBV7-6 combines with J gene TRBJ2-4; 7 bases are a match to TRBD1. CDR1 and CDR2 (germline): SGHVS, FNYEAQ. CDR3 size: 16 residues. V was pared by 1 base and J by 8 bases, with 11 bases of the junction left unmatched. DNA for the CDR3: TGTGCCAGCAGCTTAGGACAGGGACCCCTCCGGGACATTCAGTACTTC. The encoded protein is CASSLGQGPLRDIQYF.

This clonotype was seen a handful of times. This chain links TRBV6-1 with TRBJ1-5; 10 bases map to TRBD1. The V gene's germline CDR1 is MNHNS and CDR2 SASEGT. The CDR3 is 19 residues long. V dropped 5 bases and J dropped 0; count of bases not matched to a gene: 13. The CDR3 DNA is TGTGCCAGCAGTCCCGAGTACTGGACAGGGGGAAATAGCAATCAGCCCCAGCATTTT. Protein: CASSPEYWTGGNSNQPQHF.

In this sample, this clonotype turned up a few times. V usage is TRBV12-3 or TRBV12-4 and J usage is TRBJ2-7, with TRBD1 as a possible D gene (6 bases). V dropped 5 bases and J dropped 5 bases, with 10 bases sitting between them. CDR3 size: 12 residues. CDR3 loop: CASSPNRDEQYF. The CDR3 DNA sequence: TGTGCCAGCAGTCCTAACAGGGACGAGCAGTACTTC.

This chain joins TRBV7-6 and TRBJ1-1; TRBD1 agrees at 9 bases. Germline-derived CDR1 and CDR2 are SGHVS and FNYEAQ. The junction had 7 bases not matched to a gene; V was cut back by 5 bases and J by 6 bases. This CDR3 has 14 amino acids. CDR3 amino acids: CASSGTGGEAEAFF. The CDR3 nucleotides are TGTGCCAGCAGCGGTACAGGGGGCGAGGCTGAAGCTTTCTTT.

The genes are TRBV6-2 or TRBV6-3 and TRBJ1-1; D is unclear. V was pared by 0 bases and J by 1 base, with 21 bases between. Per the germline V gene, CDR1 is MNHEY and CDR2 is SVGEGT. The CDR3 sequence is 19 residues long. The CDR3 spells CASSYSRETDSVTNTEAFF. The CDR3, as DNA: TGTGCCAGCAGTTACTCGCGCGAGACGGACTCTGTTACGAACACTGAAGCTTTCTTT.

This clonotype was counted ten times or more. CDR3 sequence reads: CASSDNADFSEQFF. In DNA, the CDR3 is TGTGCCAGCAGTGATAATGCGGACTTCAGTGAGCAGTTCTTC. The chain carries TRBV6-1 and TRBJ2-1, with D possibly being TRBD2 (5 bases). Germline CDR1 MNHNS, CDR2 SASEGT. The length of the CDR3 is 14 residues. V lost 3 bases, J lost 9 bases, and 15 bases lay in between.